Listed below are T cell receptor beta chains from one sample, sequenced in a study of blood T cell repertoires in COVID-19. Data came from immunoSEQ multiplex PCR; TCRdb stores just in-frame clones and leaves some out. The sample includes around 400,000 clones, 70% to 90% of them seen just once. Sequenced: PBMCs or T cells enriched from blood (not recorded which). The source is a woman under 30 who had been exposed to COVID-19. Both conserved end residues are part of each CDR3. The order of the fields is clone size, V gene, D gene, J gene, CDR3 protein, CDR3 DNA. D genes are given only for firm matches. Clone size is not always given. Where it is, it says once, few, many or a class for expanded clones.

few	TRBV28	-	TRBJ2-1	CATCVGGSSYNEQFF	TGTGCCACCTGTGTGGGCGGGTCCTCCTACAATGAGCAGTTCTTC
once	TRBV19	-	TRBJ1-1	CASRGQLNTEAFF	TGTGCCAGTAGAGGACAGCTAAACACTGAAGCTTTCTTT
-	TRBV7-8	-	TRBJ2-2	CASSPSEGGNTGELFF	TGTGCCAGCAGCCCCTCCGAAGGGGGGAACACCGGGGAGCTGTTTTTT
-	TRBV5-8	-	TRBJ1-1	CASSLNPRFEAFF	TGTGCCAGCAGCTTGAATCCCCGTTTTGAAGCTTTCTTT
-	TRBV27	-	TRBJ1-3	CASSFTGSSGNTIYF	TGTGCCAGCAGTTTTACAGGCAGCTCTGGAAACACCATATATTTT
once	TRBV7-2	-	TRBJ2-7	CASARSYEQYF	TGTGCCAGCGCGCGATCCTACGAGCAGTACTTC
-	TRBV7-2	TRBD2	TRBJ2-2	CASSLPGGDRNTGELFF	TGTGCCAGCAGCTTACCGGGGGGTGACAGGAACACCGGGGAGCTGTTTTTT
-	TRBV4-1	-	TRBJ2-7	CASSQDPRQSLYEQYF	TGCGCCAGCAGCCAAGATCCCCGACAGAGCCTTTACGAGCAGTACTTC
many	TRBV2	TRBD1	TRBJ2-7	CASSVGQGYEQYF	TGTGCCAGCAGTGTAGGACAGGGGTACGAGCAGTACTTC
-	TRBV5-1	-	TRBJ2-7	CASSPTGGGGRGPYEQYF	TGCGCCAGCAGCCCCACAGGGGGGGGCGGCCGAGGCCCTTACGAGCAGTACTTC
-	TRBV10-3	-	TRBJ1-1	CATGGMGAFF	TGTGCCACGGGGGGTATGGGGGCTTTCTTT
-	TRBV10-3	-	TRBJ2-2	CAISEVSSPGELFF	TGTGCCATCAGTGAGGTATCTAGCCCCGGGGAGCTGTTTTTT
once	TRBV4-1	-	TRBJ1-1	CASSHPHVPLRGLGTEAFF	TGCGCCAGCAGCCACCCCCACGTGCCTCTTAGGGGGTTGGGCACTGAAGCTTTCTTT
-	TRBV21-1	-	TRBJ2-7	CASSKAAGLSYEQYF	TGTGCCAGCAGCAAAGCGGCAGGTCTCTCCTACGAGCAGTACTTC
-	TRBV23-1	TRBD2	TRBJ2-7	CASSRVTVAGDAYEQYF	TGCGCCAGCAGTCGAGTCACGGTAGCGGGGGATGCCTACGAGCAGTACTTC
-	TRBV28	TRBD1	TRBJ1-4	CASTQGRGYFYNEKLFF	TGTGCCAGCACCCAGGGCAGGGGGTACTTCTATAATGAAAAACTGTTTTTT
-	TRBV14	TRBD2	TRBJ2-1	CASSQGLLAGVPYNEQFF	TGTGCCAGCAGCCAAGGTCTACTAGCGGGGGTTCCCTACAATGAGCAGTTCTTC
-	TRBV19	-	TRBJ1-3	CASSMMAGGIGNTIYF	TGTGCCAGTAGTATGATGGCTGGGGGCATCGGAAACACCATATATTTT
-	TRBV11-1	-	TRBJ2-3	CASSLWTATDTQYF	TGTGCCAGCAGCTTATGGACAGCCACAGATACGCAGTATTTT
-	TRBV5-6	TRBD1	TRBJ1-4	CASSFSTGDEKLFF	TGTGCCAGCAGCTTTTCAACAGGGGATGAAAAACTGTTTTTT
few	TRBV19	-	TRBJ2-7	CASSDPGSPLEQYF	TGTGCCAGTAGTGACCCCGGGAGTCCCTTGGAGCAGTACTTC
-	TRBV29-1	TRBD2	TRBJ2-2	CSVRSGVNTGELFF	TGCAGCGTCCGTAGCGGGGTGAACACCGGGGAGCTGTTTTTT
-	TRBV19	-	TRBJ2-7	CASRNRQESYEQYF	TGTGCCAGTAGAAACCGACAGGAATCCTACGAGCAGTACTTC
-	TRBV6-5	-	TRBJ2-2	CASSLMGGLTGELFF	TGTGCCAGCAGCCTCATGGGGGGACTCACCGGGGAGCTGTTTTTT
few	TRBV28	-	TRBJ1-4	CASRPTTATNEKLFF	TGTGCCAGCAGACCTACGACAGCAACTAATGAAAAACTGTTTTTT
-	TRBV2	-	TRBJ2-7	CASSEEASASYEQYF	TGTGCCAGCAGTGAAGAGGCTAGCGCCTCCTACGAGCAGTACTTC
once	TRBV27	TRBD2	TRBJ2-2	CASSETSGGAGELFF	TGTGCCAGCAGTGAGACTAGCGGGGGGGCCGGGGAGCTGTTTTTT
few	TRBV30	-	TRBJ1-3	CAWSFYVRTSSGNTIYF	TGTGCCTGGAGTTTTTACGTCCGTACCAGCTCTGGAAACACCATATATTTT
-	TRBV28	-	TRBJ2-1	CASIWGFEQFF	TGTGCCAGCATATGGGGCTTTGAGCAGTTCTTC
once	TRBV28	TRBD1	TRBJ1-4	CASSQGGGHEKLFF	TGTGCCAGCAGTCAGGGGGGAGGTCATGAAAAACTGTTTTTT
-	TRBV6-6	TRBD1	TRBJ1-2	CASSTTGGGRDGYTF	TGTGCCAGCAGTACGACAGGAGGGGGCCGGGATGGCTACACCTTC
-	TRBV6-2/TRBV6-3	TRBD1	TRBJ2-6	CASSYSKVGTDPPGANVLTF	TGTGCCAGCAGTTACTCGAAGGTGGGGACAGATCCCCCTGGGGCCAACGTCCTGACTTTC
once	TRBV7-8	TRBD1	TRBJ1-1	CASSPRTGRTEAFF	TGTGCCAGCAGCCCTAGGACAGGGAGGACTGAAGCTTTCTTT
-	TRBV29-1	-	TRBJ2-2	CSVSWTGELFF	TGCAGCGTGAGTTGGACCGGGGAGCTGTTTTTT
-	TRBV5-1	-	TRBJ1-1	CASSLQGPNTEAFF	TGCGCCAGCAGCTTACAGGGACCGAACACTGAAGCTTTCTTT
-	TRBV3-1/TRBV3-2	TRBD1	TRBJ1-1	CASSLGDRGQAFF	TGTGCCAGCAGCCTGGGGGACAGGGGACAAGCTTTCTTT
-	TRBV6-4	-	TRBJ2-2	CASSPVVASEHTGELFF	TGTGCCAGCAGCCCAGTGGTCGCTAGCGAGCACACCGGGGAGCTGTTTTTT
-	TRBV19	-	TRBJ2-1	CASSPQKQGGPYNEQFF	TGTGCCAGTAGTCCCCAAAAACAGGGTGGTCCCTACAATGAGCAGTTCTTC
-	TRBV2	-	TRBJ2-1	CASSEDPGAYNEQFF	TGTGCCAGCAGTGAAGACCCAGGGGCTTACAATGAGCAGTTCTTC
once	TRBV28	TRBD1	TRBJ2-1	CASSSGQGARLHNEQFF	TGTGCCAGCAGTTCCGGGCAGGGGGCGAGACTTCACAATGAGCAGTTCTTC
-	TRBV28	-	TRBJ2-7	CASETRTYEQYF	TGTGCCAGCGAGACACGGACCTACGAGCAGTACTTC
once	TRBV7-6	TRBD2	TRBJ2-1	CASSLRTSGGASYNEQFF	TGTGCCAGCAGCTTACGGACTAGCGGGGGGGCCTCGTACAATGAGCAGTTCTTC
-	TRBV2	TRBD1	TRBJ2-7	CASSPRGPYEQYF	TGTGCCAGCAGTCCCAGGGGGCCCTACGAGCAGTACTTC